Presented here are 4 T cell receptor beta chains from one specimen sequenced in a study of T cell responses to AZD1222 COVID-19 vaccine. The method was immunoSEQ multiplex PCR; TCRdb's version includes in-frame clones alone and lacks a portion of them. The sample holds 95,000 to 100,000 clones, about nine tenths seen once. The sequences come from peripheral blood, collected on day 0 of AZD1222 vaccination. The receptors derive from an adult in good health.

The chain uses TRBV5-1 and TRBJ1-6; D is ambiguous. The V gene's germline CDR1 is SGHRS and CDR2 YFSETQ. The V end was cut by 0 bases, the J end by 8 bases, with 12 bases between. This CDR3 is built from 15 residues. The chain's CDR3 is CASSLEPLTDSPLHF. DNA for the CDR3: TGCGCCAGCAGCTTGGAACCGCTAACGGATTCACCCCTCCACTTT.

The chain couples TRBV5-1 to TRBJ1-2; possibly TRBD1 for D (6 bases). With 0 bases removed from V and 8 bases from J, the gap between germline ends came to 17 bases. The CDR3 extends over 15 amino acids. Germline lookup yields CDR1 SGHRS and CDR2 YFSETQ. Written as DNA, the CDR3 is TGCGCCAGCAGCTTGGGGGGGCAGGCCACAGCGGGCTACACCTTC. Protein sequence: CASSLGGQATAGYTF.

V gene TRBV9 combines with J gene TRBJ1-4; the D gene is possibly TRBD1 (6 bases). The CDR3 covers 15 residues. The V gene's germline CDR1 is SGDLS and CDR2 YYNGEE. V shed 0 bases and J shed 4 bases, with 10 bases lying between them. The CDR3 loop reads CASSVVDSLNEKLFF. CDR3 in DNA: TGTGCCAGCAGCGTAGTGGACAGTCTTAATGAAAAACTGTTTTTT. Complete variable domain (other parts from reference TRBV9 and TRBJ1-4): DSGVTQTPKHLITATGQRVTLRCSPRSGDLSVYWYQQSLDQGLQFLIQYYNGEERAKGNILERFSAQQFPDLHSELNLSSLELGDSALYFCASSVVDSLNEKLFFGSGTQLSVL.

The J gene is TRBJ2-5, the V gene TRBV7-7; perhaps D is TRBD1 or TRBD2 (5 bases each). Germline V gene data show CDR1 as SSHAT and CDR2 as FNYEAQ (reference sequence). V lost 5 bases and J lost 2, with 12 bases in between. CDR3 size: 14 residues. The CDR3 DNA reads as TGTGCCAGCAGCCCAGAGGGGTGGCAAGAGACCCAGTACTTC. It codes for CASSPEGWQETQYF.